The 19 T cell receptor beta chains below were found in one sample sequenced in a study of control samples from healthy donors and cancer patients. Assay used: immunoSEQ multiplex PCR; TCRdb lists only in-frame clones, some missing. Among around 19,000 clones listed, 84% were seen once. The sequenced sample consisted of PBMCs. The origin of the receptors is a woman aged 70-85 years with lung cancer.

The CDR3 DNA is TGTGCCAGTAGTACATCGGGGGTGGTCGGGGAGCTGTTTTTT. Its translation: CASSTSGVVGELFF. The J gene is TRBJ2-2, the V gene TRBV19; TRBD2 might be the D (6 bases). This CDR3 spans 14 amino acids. In germline, CDR1 is LNHDA, CDR2 SQIVND (reference sequence). Trimming stripped 4 bases from V and 7 bases from J, with 13 bases between.

The J gene is TRBJ2-7, the V gene TRBV19; D is unresolved. Between the trimmed V and J ends, which lost 1 base and 2 bases, there was a span of 9 bases. Germline CDR1 is LNHDA and CDR2 is SQIVND (reference sequence). The CDR3 totals 14 residues. The CDR3 protein is CASSIATETYEQYF. CDR3 DNA: TGTGCCAGTAGTATAGCTACAGAGACCTACGAGCAGTACTTC. The full variable domain, completed using reference TRBV19 and TRBJ2-7, is DGGITQSPKYLFRKEGQNVTLSCEQNLNHDAMYWYRQDPGQGLRLIYYSQIVNDFQKGDIAEGYSVSREKKESFPLTVTSAQKNPTAFYLCASSIATETYEQYFGPGTRLTVT.

The rearrangement joins TRBV18 to TRBJ2-3, with unresolved D. There are 11 residues in the CDR3. Germline V gives CDR1 KGHSH, CDR2 LQKENI. Between the trimmed V and J ends, which lost 2 bases and 5 bases, there was a span of 2 bases. CDR3 coding DNA: TGTGCCAGCTCACCAATAGATACGCAGTATTTT. Encoded protein: CASSPIDTQYF.

The gene calls are TRBV29-1 and TRBJ2-1; 8 bases are shared with TRBD2. This CDR3 is built from 13 residues. Losses at the gene ends were 5 bases for V and 4 bases for J; bases not matched to a gene: 4. CDR1 is SQVTM and CDR2 is ANQGSEA in the germline V gene. The DNA for the CDR3 is TGCAGCGTTCTACTAGCGGCTTACAATGAGCAGTTCTTC. It yields the protein CSVLLAAYNEQFF.

The rearrangement uses TRBV6-5 and TRBJ2-7; D uncertain. V dropped 4 bases and J dropped 2 bases, with 9 bases sitting between them. The CDR3 spans 13 residues. Looked up from germline, CDR1 is MNHEY and CDR2 is SVGAGI. CDR3 nucleotide sequence: TGTGCCAGCAGTTTGACGCCAACCTACGAGCAGTACTTC. The encoded protein is CASSLTPTYEQYF.

The genes are TRBV7-6 and TRBJ2-2; 13 nucleotides agree with TRBD2. Trimming took 5 bases from V and 6 from J; bases not matched to a gene: 3. The length of the CDR3 is 15 residues. Germline V gives CDR1 SGHVS, CDR2 FNYEAQ. CDR3 bases: TGTGCCAGCAGCGTCGGACTAGCGGGAGCCGGGGAGCTGTTTTTT. Its protein product is CASSVGLAGAGELFF.

V is TRBV7-8 and J is TRBJ2-1; TRBD1 aligns across 8 bases. The CDR3 consists of 15 residues. Germline values: CDR1 SGHVS, CDR2 FQNEAQ. The V segment lost 4 bases and the J segment 8 bases; nucleotides outside the gene matches: 10. The CDR3 reads CASSSWTGQGDEQFF. The CDR3 DNA reads as TGTGCCAGCAGCTCGTGGACAGGGCAGGGGGATGAGCAGTTCTTC.

In its sample, this clone was seen a few times. The rearrangement joins TRBV30 to TRBJ1-2, with D perhaps TRBD1 (5 bases). The CDR3 loop spans 15 amino acids. Germline V gene data show CDR1 as GTSNPN and CDR2 as SVGIG (reference sequence). V was cut by 6 bases and J by 3 bases, with 20 bases left in between. This CDR3 reads CACQVASGFYYGYTF. CDR3 coding DNA: TGTGCCTGTCAAGTCGCCTCAGGGTTTTACTATGGCTACACCTTC.

This clone turned up a few times. V gene TRBV14 combines with J gene TRBJ2-5, with a possible D match to TRBD1 (5 bases). Germline loops: CDR1 SGHDN, CDR2 FVKESK. This CDR3 comprises 14 residues. The germline V and J ends were trimmed by 1 base and 7 bases, with 13 bases remaining between them. The CDR3 sequence: CASSQGQGIATQYF. The CDR3 DNA reads as TGTGCCAGCAGCCAAGGGCAGGGAATAGCGACCCAGTACTTC.

This chain joins TRBV12-3 or TRBV12-4 and TRBJ2-5, with unresolved D. V was cut by 8 bases and J by 0 bases, with 4 bases left in between. The CDR3 has 11 residues. CDR3 in DNA: TGTGCCAGCCGAAACCAAGAGACCCAGTACTTC. Its protein is CASRNQETQYF.

This chain connects TRBV27 to TRBJ2-1; D unclear. V lost 7 bases to trimming and J lost 7 bases, with 8 bases between them. The CDR3 totals 11 residues. CDR1 MNHEY and CDR2 SMNVEV come from the germline V gene (reference sequence). The CDR3 coding sequence is TGTGCCAGCAAGTCAGCGAATGAGCAGTTCTTC. This translates into CASKSANEQFF.

The chain employs TRBV11-3 and TRBJ2-3; D unresolved. Per germline, CDR1 SGHNT and CDR2 YENEEA. This CDR3 contains 14 residues. Trimming cost V 1 base and J 0 bases, with 5 bases left between them. In nucleotides, the CDR3 is TGTGCCAGCAGCTTAGGAACAAGCACAGATACGCAGTATTTT. As protein: CASSLGTSTDTQYF.

This clone was seen a single time. The chain couples TRBV5-4 to TRBJ2-1; D unresolved. Germline V CDR1 and CDR2: SGHNT, YYREEE (reference sequence). V was cut by 5 bases and J by 5 bases, with 20 bases left in between. This CDR3 has 16 residues. In DNA, the CDR3 is TGTGCCAGCAGTCTGGGGTCGGCGGCCTTTGACAATGAGCAGTTCTTC. Translating it yields CASSLGSAAFDNEQFF. Drawing the rest from reference TRBV5-4 and TRBJ2-1, the complete variable domain is ETGVTQSPTHLIKTRGQQVTLRCSSQSGHNTVSWYQQALGQGPQFIFQYYREEENGRGNFPPRFSGLQFPNYSSELNVNALELDDSALYLCASSLGSAAFDNEQFFGPGTRLTVL.

This clone was recorded a few times. The chain is built from TRBV28 and TRBJ2-1; D perhaps matches TRBD1 (5 bases). V was trimmed by 5 bases and J by 8 bases, leaving 13 bases between them. Germline V lookup: CDR1 MDHEN, CDR2 SYDVKM. This CDR3 has 13 amino acids. CDR3 coding DNA: TGTGCCAGCAGTCTCAGGGTTATGGATGAGCAGTTCTTC. Protein product: CASSLRVMDEQFF.

V gene TRBV6-6 combines with J gene TRBJ2-7; tentative D call: TRBD2 (6 bases). This CDR3 spans 15 amino acids. Per germline, CDR1 MNHNY and CDR2 SVGAGI (reference sequence). V was trimmed by 2 bases and J by 2 bases, leaving 13 bases between them. CDR3 nucleotide sequence: TGTGCCAGCAGTTACCCCCCAGGAGGGGCCTACGAGCAGTACTTC. Translating gives CASSYPPGGAYEQYF.

This rearrangement joins TRBV5-1 to TRBJ1-4; possibly TRBD1 for D (6 bases). Germline V gene data show CDR1 as SGHRS and CDR2 as YFSETQ. Trimming took 4 bases from V and 4 from J, leaving 11 bases between them. This CDR3 spans 14 amino acids. CDR3 sequence reads: CASSGGQNNEKLFF. The CDR3 region has the DNA TGCGCCAGCAGCGGGGGACAAAATAATGAAAAACTGTTTTTT.

This rearrangement joins TRBV5-1 to TRBJ1-1; no firm D call. The CDR3 has 15 residues. Germline V CDR1 and CDR2: SGHRS, YFSETQ. The germline V and J ends were trimmed by 1 base and 1 base, with 11 bases remaining between them. CDR3: CASSLFLSQNTEAFF. CDR3 nucleotides: TGCGCCAGCAGCTTGTTCCTCAGCCAGAACACTGAAGCTTTCTTT.

The chain links TRBV6-5 to TRBJ2-2; 10 bases map to TRBD1. CDR1 is MNHEY, CDR2 SVGAGI, per germline. The CDR3 has 16 residues. V was pared by 2 bases and J by 6 bases, with 6 bases of the junction left unmatched. The chain's CDR3 is CASSYRRDRGSGELFF. The DNA of the CDR3 is TGTGCCAGCAGTTACCGTCGGGACAGGGGTTCCGGGGAGCTGTTTTTT.

The rearrangement links TRBV5-1 to TRBJ1-1; 7 positions match TRBD1. Trimming at V came to 3 bases and at J to 2 bases, leaving 4 bases not matched to a gene. Germline values: CDR1 SGHRS, CDR2 YFSETQ. CDR3 size: 14 residues. CDR3 in amino acids: CASSSTGVNTEAFF. The CDR3 nucleotides are TGCGCCAGCAGCTCTACAGGGGTCAACACTGAAGCTTTCTTT.